The 28 T cell receptor beta chains below were found in one sample sequenced in a study of blood T cell repertoires in COVID-19. Profiled with immunoSEQ multiplex PCR; TCRdb holds only in-frame clones, not every one. The sample yields 140,000 to 150,000 clones, 80% to 90% seen once. The source material was peripheral blood. All receptors derive from a man in his sixties with active or convalescent COVID-19.

In its sample, this clone was seen a few times. The chain joins TRBV23-1 to TRBJ2-4; 11 bases fit TRBD1. TRBV23-1 is flagged as an ORF with uncertain function. This CDR3 region has 20 residues. Trimming cost V 4 bases and J 0 bases; bases outside gene matches: 14. The CDR3 loop is CASSRGRDRGDRLAKNIQYF. Here the CDR3 DNA reads TGCGCCAGCAGTCGGGGGAGGGACAGGGGGGACCGCCTAGCCAAAAACATTCAGTACTTC.

The chain carries TRBV7-6 and TRBJ1-6; 8 nucleotides agree with TRBD1. The J segment lost 7 bases and the V segment lost 3 bases, leaving 8 bases of the junction unmatched. The germline V gene encodes CDR1 SGHVS and CDR2 FNYEAQ. The CDR3 contains 16 residues. CDR3: CASSLTTDRVNSPLHF. CDR3 DNA sequence: TGTGCCAGCAGCTTGACTACGGACAGGGTCAATTCACCCCTCCACTTT. Combining the CDR3 with reference TRBV7-6 and TRBJ1-6 gives the whole variable domain GAGVSQSPRYKVTKRGQDVALRCDPISGHVSLYWYRQALGQGPEFLTYFNYEAQQDKSGLPNDRFSAERPEGSISTLTIQRTEQRDSAMYRCASSLTTDRVNSPLHFGNGTRLTVT.

A remark on this clone: Other nucleotide sequences from this sample produce the same CDR3. This chain connects TRBV7-9 to TRBJ1-1; TRBD1 aligns across 9 bases. Looked up from germline, CDR1 is SEHNR and CDR2 is FQNEAQ (reference sequence). Losses at the gene ends were 3 bases for V and 4 bases for J; bases not matched to a gene: 0. The CDR3 loop spans 13 amino acids. CDR3 DNA sequence: TGTGCCAGCAGCTTGGGACAGGGCACTGAAGCTTTCTTT. It specifies CASSLGQGTEAFF.

The V gene is TRBV7-2, the J gene TRBJ1-3, with 7 bases identical to TRBD1. V shed 6 bases, J shed 4 bases, and the junction held 12 bases outside the gene matches. The germline CDR1 and CDR2 sequences are SGHTA and FQGNSA. There are 16 residues in the CDR3. Here the CDR3 reads CASRFPTGVSGNTIYF. As DNA, the CDR3 is TGTGCCAGCAGGTTCCCTACAGGGGTTTCCGGAAACACCATATATTTT.

CDR3 DNA sequence: TGTGCCAGCAGCCACAACCCGGGACTGGATTCTAATGAGCAGTTCTTC. Its translation is CASSHNPGLDSNEQFF. The rearrangement links TRBV3-1 (or the pseudogene TRBV3-2) to TRBJ2-1; a possible D gene is TRBD2 (6 bases). The CDR3 has 16 amino acids. V lost 3 bases, J lost 7 bases, and 19 bases lay in between. Looked up from germline, CDR1 is LGHDT and CDR2 is YNNKEL (reference sequence).

This clone was counted ten times or more. This sequence joins TRBV30 and TRBJ1-4, with D tentatively TRBD1 (5 bases). The germline V and J ends were trimmed by 2 bases and 5 bases, with 12 bases remaining between them. CDR1 GTSNPN and CDR2 SVGIG come from the germline V gene (reference sequence). The CDR3 spans 14 residues. The CDR3 reads CAWSTGHQNEKLFF. CDR3 nucleotide sequence: TGTGCCTGGAGTACTGGACATCAAAATGAAAAACTGTTTTTT.

This clone is judged medium-sized. The chain carries TRBV2 and TRBJ1-6, with D perhaps matching TRBD1 (5 bases). The V end was cut by 5 bases, the J end by 7 bases, with 12 bases between. CDR3 length equals 14 residues. Germline V gives CDR1 SNHLY, CDR2 FYNNEI. CDR3 sequence: CASSTSGRNSPLHF. DNA of the CDR3: TGTGCCAGCAGTACCTCAGGGCGGAATTCACCCCTCCACTTT.

The rearrangement joins TRBV3-1 (or the pseudogene TRBV3-2) to TRBJ1-4; D is perhaps TRBD1 (5 bases). V was clipped by 4 bases and J by 10 bases, with 16 bases between them. This CDR3 spans 14 amino acids. CDR1 and CDR2 from the germline V gene are LGHDT and YNNKEL (reference sequence). For the CDR3, the DNA is TGTGCCAGCAGCCCCCCACAGGAGACGGGAAAACTGTTTTTT. The encoded protein is CASSPPQETGKLFF.

The chain links TRBV7-9 to TRBJ2-3; 7 bases match TRBD1. Trimming removed 4 bases from V and 6 bases from J; junction bases left unmatched: 10. The CDR3 length is 15 residues. Germline V CDR1 and CDR2: SEHNR, FQNEAQ (reference sequence). The DNA of the CDR3 is TGTGCCAGCAGCTCCTCGACAGGGCTTAGGGATACGCAGTATTTT. Translated, it gives CASSSSTGLRDTQYF.

The V call is TRBV28, the J call TRBJ1-5; weak D call: TRBD1 (6 bases). V dropped 3 bases and J dropped 2 bases, with 20 bases sitting between them. Looked up from germline, CDR1 is MDHEN and CDR2 is SYDVKM. The CDR3 totals 18 residues. CDR3 DNA sequence: TGTGCCAGCAGTTTTAGTAGGGGAGGGGGGATAGGCAATCAGCCCCAGCATTTT. It is translated as CASSFSRGGGIGNQPQHF.

V gene TRBV4-2 combines with J gene TRBJ2-3, with TRBD2 matching 13 bases. CDR1 is LGHNA, CDR2 YNFKEQ, per germline. CDR3 length: 16 residues. The V and J ends lost 2 bases and 5 bases, in that order; junction bases with no gene match: 4. CDR3 nucleotides: TGTGCCAGCAGCCAAACTAGCGGGGGGGAACGAGATACGCAGTATTTT. Translation gives CASSQTSGGERDTQYF.

The rearrangement links TRBV24-1 to TRBJ2-1, with 9 bases aligning to TRBD2. Germline loops: CDR1 KGHDR, CDR2 SFDVKD. The CDR3 has 19 residues. V lost 3 bases and J lost 6; bases outside the gene matches: 17. The CDR3 DNA reads TGTGCCACCAGTGATGTCGGACCACAAACAGCGGGAGGACTCAATGAGCAGTTCTTC. Amino acid sequence: CATSDVGPQTAGGLNEQFF.

The chain joins TRBV5-4 to TRBJ2-5, with 8 positions matching TRBD2. Trimming at V came to 3 bases and at J to 4 bases, leaving 8 bases not matched to a gene. The germline V gene encodes CDR1 SGHNT and CDR2 YYREEE (reference sequence). This CDR3 has 15 amino acids. The CDR3 is CASSSGGGEGETQYF. CDR3 coding DNA: TGTGCCAGCAGCTCCGGGGGGGGCGAGGGAGAGACCCAGTACTTC.

V is TRBV18 and J is TRBJ1-3, with 7 bases identical to TRBD1. CDR1 and CDR2 from the germline V gene are KGHSH and LQKENI. V lost 2 bases and J lost 0; bases outside the gene matches: 1. The CDR3 totals 15 residues. The CDR3 loop is CASSPGQASGNTIYF. As DNA, the CDR3 is TGTGCCAGCTCACCAGGACAGGCCTCTGGAAACACCATATATTTT.

The chain uses TRBV7-6 and TRBJ1-1, with 8 bases identical to TRBD1. Per germline, CDR1 SGHVS and CDR2 FNYEAQ. V was pared by 11 bases and J by 4 bases, with 18 bases of the junction left unmatched. This CDR3 contains 16 residues. CDR3 in amino acids: CAGRDRGHTEGTEAFF. The DNA for the CDR3 is TGTGCCGGGCGAGACAGGGGTCATACGGAAGGCACTGAAGCTTTCTTT. The full variable domain, its missing parts supplied by reference TRBV7-6 and TRBJ1-1, is GAGVSQSPRYKVTKRGQDVALRCDPISGHVSLYWYRQALGQGPEFLTYFNYEAQQDKSGLPNDRFSAERPEGSISTLTIQRTEQRDSAMYRCAGRDRGHTEGTEAFFGQGTRLTVV.

The rearrangement joins TRBV28 to TRBJ2-7, with 9 bases matching TRBD1. V was pared by 6 bases and J by 4 bases, with 7 bases of the junction left unmatched. The CDR3 is made up of 14 amino acids. The germline CDR1 and CDR2 sequences are MDHEN and SYDVKM. This CDR3 reads CASRGQGEAYEQYF. Here the CDR3 DNA reads TGTGCCAGCAGGGGACAGGGAGAGGCGTACGAGCAGTACTTC.

J is TRBJ1-6 and V is TRBV27, with 7 bases aligning to TRBD1. With 1 base clipped from V and 10 bases from J, the junction kept 7 bases outside the gene matches. The CDR3 totals 15 residues. The germline V gene has CDR1 MNHEY and CDR2 SMNVEV (reference sequence). The CDR3 bases are TGTGCCAGCAGTTTATTGGTAGGGGGCCTATCACCCCTCCACTTT. It specifies CASSLLVGGLSPLHF.

The CDR3 nucleotides read TGTGCCAGCAGCGCCAGAGAGGGGGAATTGTCTGAGCAGTTCTTC. Translating gives CASSAREGELSEQFF. The chain recombines TRBV9 with TRBJ2-1; maybe TRBD1 (6 bases). The V and J ends lost 3 bases and 9 bases respectively, with 19 bases between them. The germline V gene encodes CDR1 SGDLS and CDR2 YYNGEE. The CDR3 length is 15 residues.

The J gene is TRBJ2-1, the V gene TRBV5-6; D remains unclear. The CDR3 is 18 residues long. The V gene's germline CDR1 is SGHDT and CDR2 YYEEEE. Trimming took off 4 bases at V and 0 bases at J, with 20 bases between the two ends. The CDR3, as DNA: TGTGCCAGCAGCCTGGACGGTCCAGGCCGTAGCTCCTACAATGAGCAGTTCTTC. The encoded protein is CASSLDGPGRSSYNEQFF.

The gene calls are TRBV2 and TRBJ1-1; TRBD1 might be the D (6 bases). Trimming removed 3 bases from V and 1 base from J, with 6 bases in between. The CDR3 is 13 amino acids. CDR1 is SNHLY, CDR2 FYNNEI, per germline. The CDR3 region is CASSEDRNTEAFF. The CDR3 DNA follows: TGTGCCAGCAGTGAGGACAGGAACACTGAAGCTTTCTTT.

V gene TRBV10-3 combines with J gene TRBJ1-2; the D gene is possibly TRBD1 (6 bases). The V and J ends lost 0 bases and 3 bases respectively, with 17 bases between them. CDR3 size: 17 residues. The germline V gene has CDR1 ENHRY and CDR2 SYGVKD. CDR3 DNA sequence: TGTGCCATCAGTGAGTCAATGTCGGGGGGGCGTGACTATGGCTACACCTTC. It encodes CAISESMSGGRDYGYTF.

This clone was observed a few times. The V gene is TRBV5-4, the J gene TRBJ2-1; TRBD2 matches 14 bases. CDR3 length equals 17 residues. J lost 5 bases, V lost 4 bases, and 8 bases had no gene match. From germline, CDR1 is SGHNT and CDR2 YYREEE (reference sequence). CDR3 nucleotide sequence: TGTGCCAGCAGCCCCCGGACTAGCGGGAGGAGGAACAATGAGCAGTTCTTC. Translation gives CASSPRTSGRRNNEQFF.

The chain links TRBV2 to TRBJ2-7, with a possible D match to TRBD1 (6 bases). Germline V gives CDR1 SNHLY, CDR2 FYNNEI. V was trimmed by 4 bases and J by 1 base, leaving 14 bases between them. The CDR3 has 15 amino acids. CDR3 residues: CASSVRQASSYEQYF. The CDR3 DNA reads TGTGCCAGCAGTGTCCGACAGGCTTCGTCCTACGAGCAGTACTTC.

The DNA of the CDR3 is TGTGCCAGCAGCTTGGTGGGACAAGTGAACACTGAAGCTTTCTTT. Its protein product is CASSLVGQVNTEAFF. The chain uses TRBV5-6 and TRBJ1-1; a possible D gene is TRBD1 (6 bases). Deletions cut 0 bases from V and 0 bases from J, with 9 bases between. The germline V gene has CDR1 SGHDT and CDR2 YYEEEE. The CDR3 covers 15 residues.

This clone was recorded only once. CDR3 in amino acids: CASSLNPGQGFDGYTF. CDR3 sequence (DNA): TGTGCCAGCAGTTTAAATCCGGGACAGGGGTTCGATGGCTACACCTTC. V is TRBV28 and J is TRBJ1-2; 10 bases are a match to TRBD1. Germline CDR1 is MDHEN and CDR2 is SYDVKM. This CDR3 has 16 residues. J lost 6 bases, V lost 2 bases, and 9 bases had no gene match.

The chain carries TRBV12-3 or TRBV12-4 and TRBJ2-5; D might be TRBD1 (6 bases). The CDR3 loop spans 13 amino acids. V lost 1 base, J lost 4 bases, and 7 bases lay in between. The CDR3 here is CASSLGGPETQYF. In DNA form, the CDR3 reads TGTGCCAGCAGTTTAGGGGGGCCAGAGACCCAGTACTTC.

This clone was found once. The V and J genes are TRBV18 and TRBJ2-7; D ambiguous. The germline gives CDR1 KGHSH, CDR2 LQKENI. V was trimmed by 2 bases and J by 3 bases, leaving 11 bases between them. This CDR3 region has 14 residues. For the CDR3, the DNA is TGTGCCAGCTCACCAAACCGTATCGGCTACGAGCAGTACTTC. Amino acids: CASSPNRIGYEQYF.

The rearrangement joins TRBV28 to TRBJ1-2; D possibly corresponds to TRBD1 (5 bases). V was pared by 5 bases and J by 7 bases, with 26 bases between. Germline CDR1 MDHEN, CDR2 SYDVKM. The CDR3 has 17 residues. The CDR3 DNA reads as TGTGCCAGCAGTACATCCGGGACCCAAGGAGGGGTTTCTGGCTACACCTTC. Translation gives CASSTSGTQGGVSGYTF.